This T cell receptor (beta chain) was sequenced for a study of cytomegalovirus exposure and HLA in healthy donors. PCR was performed using 60 Vbeta and 13 Jbeta primers. Generated by immunoSEQ multiplex PCR, the TCRdb table keeps only in-frame clones and is missing some. Of some 150,000 clones listed, less than 85% were seen once; the top ten hold approximately 2.3%. Trimming removed 2 bases at V and 3 bases at J, with 7 bases between. Germline assignment: CDR1 MNHEY and CDR2 SVGAGI. This CDR3 region has 13 residues. The chain employs TRBV6-5 and TRBJ1-2; D uncertain. The sequenced material came from PBMCs. This TCR came from an older woman in good health and CMV-seropositive. The CDR3 nucleotides are TGTGCCAGCAGTTACAGCGAGGACTATGGCTACACCTTC. Its protein is CASSYSEDYGYTF.